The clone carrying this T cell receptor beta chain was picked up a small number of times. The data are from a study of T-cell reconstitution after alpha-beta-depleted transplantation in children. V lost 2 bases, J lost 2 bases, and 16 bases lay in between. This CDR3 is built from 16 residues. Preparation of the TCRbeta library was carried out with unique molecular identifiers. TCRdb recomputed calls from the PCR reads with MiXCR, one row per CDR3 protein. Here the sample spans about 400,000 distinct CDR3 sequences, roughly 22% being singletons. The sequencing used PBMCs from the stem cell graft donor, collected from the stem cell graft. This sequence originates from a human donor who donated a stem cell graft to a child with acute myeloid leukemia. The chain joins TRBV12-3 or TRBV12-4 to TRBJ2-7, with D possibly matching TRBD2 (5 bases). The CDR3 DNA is TGTGCCAGCAGTTTATTAAGCCTAGCCGAGACCTACGAGCAGTACTTC. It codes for CASSLLSLAETYEQYF.